This T cell receptor beta chain was documented in a study of T cell responses to AZD1222 COVID-19 vaccine. Study-wide results and caveats: White British ancestry dominated among donors, who included more females, and clonal diversity was possibly underestimated. Baseline serostatus was positive in only a handful of AZD1222 recipients.

This CDR3 spans 14 amino acids. Trimming cost V 5 bases and J 0 bases, with 10 bases left between them. CDR1 and CDR2 (germline): ENHRY, SYGVKD. The data were produced by immunoSEQ multiplex PCR, yet TCRdb's version contains in-frame clones alone and is incomplete. The table records more than 120,000 clones, 70% to 90% of them present only once. Remarks on this clone: The antigen is not known.

The gene calls are TRBV10-3 and TRBJ1-2; the D gene is possibly TRBD1 (5 bases). The TCR was taken from an adult who received the AZD1222 COVID-19 vaccine. The sample in question was peripheral blood, obtained 28 days after the second AZD1222 dose. The CDR3 loop is CAISPGTANYGYTF. The CDR3 coding sequence is TGTGCCATCAGTCCCGGGACGGCTAACTATGGCTACACCTTC.